This passage covers 8 T cell receptor beta chains from one sample sequenced in a study of a mutant IDH1 vaccine in newly diagnosed glioma. The antigens for these receptors are not known. Specified time point: week 5, during vaccination. Each vaccine dose was 300 ug of mutant IDH1 20-mer peptide, with topical imiquimod. Clones were read by immunoSEQ multiplex PCR, and TCRdb kept only the in-frame ones, dropping some. The table has around 42,000 clones, 70% to 90% seen once. This sample comprised PBMCs, obtained from a glioma patient whose treatment included an IDH1 peptide vaccine. These receptors were obtained from a man in his forties with glioma.

The V and J genes are TRBV2 and TRBJ1-5; no firm D call. The V end lost 5 bases, the J end lost 4 bases, and 12 bases lay between the germline ends. The CDR3 is 14 amino acids. Germline V CDR1 and CDR2: SNHLY, FYNNEI. The CDR3 here is CASSITGLNQPQHF. The DNA for the CDR3 is TGTGCCAGCAGTATTACTGGACTGAATCAGCCCCAGCATTTT.

This clone was counted a single time. The V call is TRBV7-6, the J call TRBJ2-7, with TRBD2 matching 13 bases. Trimming took 5 bases from V and 2 from J; bases not matched to a gene: 6. CDR1 and CDR2 (germline): SGHVS, FNYEAQ. The CDR3 consists of 16 residues. The CDR3 reads CASSQIGTSGTYEQYF. DNA for the CDR3: TGTGCCAGCAGCCAAATAGGGACTAGCGGGACCTACGAGCAGTACTTC.

The count of this clone is one. The chain joins TRBV7-3 to TRBJ1-1; TRBD1 might be the D (5 bases). V was clipped by 5 bases and J by 0 bases, with 10 bases between them. CDR1 and CDR2 from the germline V gene are SGHTA and FQGTGA. This CDR3 is built from 14 residues. In DNA form, the CDR3 reads TGTGCCAGCAGCCCTGGGACGGTGAACACTGAAGCTTTCTTT. The encoded protein is CASSPGTVNTEAFF.

This clone showed up just once. The rearrangement uses TRBV5-4 and TRBJ2-1, with D maybe TRBD2 (6 bases). V was pared by 4 bases and J by 2 bases, with 13 bases between. CDR1 and CDR2 from the germline V gene are SGHNT and YYREEE (reference sequence). CDR3 length: 15 amino acids. CDR3 region: CASSPPEGTYNEQFF. The CDR3 DNA is TGTGCCAGCAGCCCGCCGGAGGGGACCTACAATGAGCAGTTCTTC.

The chain employs TRBV4-1 and TRBJ2-5, with TRBD2 matching over 11 bases. Germline CDR1 is MGHRA and CDR2 is YSYEKL. This CDR3 comprises 16 residues. Trimming removed 5 bases from V and 5 bases from J; junction bases left unmatched: 10. In DNA form, the CDR3 reads TGCGCCAGCAGCTACCCGGGGACTAGCGGTGGGGAGACCCAGTACTTC. Protein sequence: CASSYPGTSGGETQYF.

This clone was detected only a few times. V gene TRBV7-9 combines with J gene TRBJ2-7; 14 bases map to TRBD2. The CDR3 consists of 17 residues. With V trimmed by 4 bases and J by 4 bases, 9 bases remained unmatched. CDR1 and CDR2 from the germline V gene are SEHNR and FQNEAQ (reference sequence). CDR3 sequence (DNA): TGTGCCAGCAGCTCCTGGACTAGCGGGAGGCTACAATACGAGCAGTACTTC. It codes for CASSSWTSGRLQYEQYF.

The V and J genes are TRBV6-5 and TRBJ1-3; TRBD1 might be the D (6 bases). Germline V CDR1 and CDR2: MNHEY, SVGAGI. Between the trimmed V and J ends, which lost 5 bases and 0 bases, there was a span of 8 bases. This CDR3 has 14 amino acids. The CDR3, as DNA: TGTGCCAGCAGTCCAGGGGTCTCTGGAAACACCATATATTTT. It is translated as CASSPGVSGNTIYF.

The chain recombines TRBV28 with TRBJ1-2; D call uncertain. The CDR3 runs 12 residues. Germline V CDR1 and CDR2: MDHEN, SYDVKM. V lost 5 bases, J lost 4 bases, and 8 bases lay in between. CDR3 sequence reads: CASSTTAYGYTF. Here the CDR3 DNA reads TGTGCCAGCAGTACGACCGCCTATGGCTACACCTTC.